This entry lists 12 T cell receptor beta chains sequenced from one sample in a study of post-analysis software for immune sequencing data. General observations from the study: Controls had lower frequencies than patients of about 5 TRBV segments, which included TRBV5-6, TRBV5-1 and TRBV20-1.

No antigens are known for them. Included in the TCR beta cDNA libraries were unique molecular identifiers. TCRdb passed the PCR reads through MiXCR, listing each CDR3 protein once. Of 750,000 to 950,000 distinct CDR3 sequences in the sample, 46% were seen once. Sample: blood. Receptor source: a girl aged 10-17 years with multiple sclerosis.

This clonotype was detected a few times. Here the CDR3 DNA reads TGCAGTGCTAGAGCCCCCAGGGACAGCTACGAGCAGTACTTC. The encoded protein is CSARAPRDSYEQYF. The rearrangement uses TRBV20-1 and TRBJ2-7, with 7 positions matching TRBD1. V lost 1 base, J lost 3 bases, and 6 bases stayed unmatched. CDR1 DFQATT and CDR2 SNEGSKA come from the germline V gene (reference sequence). The CDR3 covers 14 residues.

V usage is TRBV18 and J usage is TRBJ2-7; D is possibly TRBD1 or TRBD2 (5 bases each). Trimming pared 5 bases from V and 0 bases from J, leaving 14 bases between. Germline V CDR1 and CDR2: KGHSH, LQKENI. The CDR3 is made up of 15 amino acids. Here the CDR3 reads CASSGTDSSSYEQYF. As DNA, the CDR3 is TGTGCCAGCTCAGGGACGGATTCGAGCTCCTACGAGCAGTACTTC.

V usage is TRBV7-2 and J usage is TRBJ2-7; 11 bases map to TRBD2. This CDR3 spans 17 amino acids. Losses at the gene ends were 4 bases for V and 2 bases for J; bases not matched to a gene: 10. Germline V CDR1 and CDR2: SGHTA, FQGNSA. The CDR3 region is CASSYGLAGIFTYEQYF. The CDR3 DNA is TGTGCCAGCAGCTATGGACTAGCGGGTATTTTTACCTACGAGCAGTACTTC.

The rearrangement uses TRBV5-6 and TRBJ2-1; D gene uncertain. CDR3 size: 12 residues. V lost 4 bases, J lost 4 bases, and 6 bases lay in between. In germline, CDR1 is SGHDT, CDR2 YYEEEE. As DNA, the CDR3 is TGTGCCAGCAGCAACAGTTACAATGAGCAGTTCTTC. Translation: CASSNSYNEQFF.

This clonotype was counted a few times. The gene calls are TRBV20-1 and TRBJ2-7; weak D call: TRBD2 (6 bases). V lost 1 base and J 4 bases, leaving 14 bases between the germline ends. The germline V gene encodes CDR1 DFQATT and CDR2 SNEGSKA (reference sequence). The CDR3 consists of 14 residues. CDR3 nucleotide sequence: TGCAGTGCTAGAGGCGCGGGGAAGGGTTACGAGCAGTACTTC. It is translated as CSARGAGKGYEQYF.

V and J are TRBV6-4 and TRBJ2-3; 8 positions match TRBD1. The germline CDR1 and CDR2 sequences are MRHNA and SNTAGT. The V segment lost 6 bases and the J segment 4 bases; nucleotides outside the gene matches: 6. CDR3 length equals 14 residues. The CDR3 sequence is CASSGSGGSDTQYF. The CDR3 nucleotides read TGTGCCAGCAGCGGATCAGGGGGCTCAGATACGCAGTATTTT.

V is TRBV6-1 and J is TRBJ1-5, with a weak D call TRBD1 (5 bases). CDR1 and CDR2 from the germline V gene are MNHNS and SASEGT. V was clipped by 0 bases and J by 2 bases, with 11 bases between them. The CDR3 contains 16 residues. The CDR3 region is CASSEAPGRGNQPQHF. CDR3 DNA: TGTGCCAGCAGTGAAGCTCCGGGACGGGGCAATCAGCCCCAGCATTTT.

The CDR3 loop reads CASSSRLAGPYEQYF. The CDR3, as DNA: TGTGCCAGCAGTTCAAGACTAGCGGGGCCCTACGAGCAGTACTTC. V is TRBV27 and J is TRBJ2-7; 11 nucleotides match TRBD2. The length of the CDR3 is 15 residues. J was trimmed by 2 bases and V by 4 bases; bases with no gene match: 4. Germline lookup yields CDR1 MNHEY and CDR2 SMNVEV (reference sequence).

The chain employs TRBV6-5 and TRBJ2-3; 7 nucleotides match TRBD1. The CDR3 is 16 residues long. Germline V gives CDR1 MNHEY, CDR2 SVGAGI. Losses at the gene ends were 6 bases for V and 2 bases for J; bases not matched to a gene: 11. The CDR3 DNA follows: TGTGCCAGCAGGATCACGGGACAGTCATCCACAGATACGCAGTATTTT. The encoded protein is CASRITGQSSTDTQYF.

V is TRBV5-1 and J is TRBJ2-1; TRBD2 matches 10 bases. CDR3 length: 15 residues. CDR1 is SGHRS and CDR2 is YFSETQ in the germline V gene. V shed 5 bases, J shed 4 bases, and the junction held 6 bases outside the gene matches. The CDR3 loop is CASRRVAGGYNEQFF. The CDR3 nucleotides are TGCGCCAGCAGGCGGGTAGCGGGAGGTTACAATGAGCAGTTCTTC. The full variable domain, rest sourced from reference TRBV5-1 and TRBJ2-1, is KAGVTQTPRYLIKTRGQQVTLSCSPISGHRSVSWYQQTPGQGLQFLFEYFSETQRNKGNFPGRFSGRQFSNSRSEMNVSTLELGDSALYLCASRRVAGGYNEQFFGPGTRLTVL.

This clonotype was seen a handful of times. The chain links TRBV5-5 to TRBJ2-2; 8 bases line up with TRBD2. The CDR3 extends over 14 amino acids. The germline V gene has CDR1 SGHKS and CDR2 YYEKEE (reference sequence). V lost 2 bases, J lost 6 bases, and 3 bases stayed unmatched. CDR3 sequence reads: CASSLAGDPGELFF. The CDR3 DNA is TGTGCCAGCAGCTTAGCGGGGGACCCCGGGGAGCTGTTTTTT.

The gene calls are TRBV29-1 and TRBJ2-5; the match to TRBD2 covers 11 bases. V trimming: 4 bases; J trimming: 4 bases; junction bases outside the gene matches: 5. The CDR3 is 14 amino acids. The germline V gene has CDR1 SQVTM and CDR2 ANQGSEA. CDR3 nucleotides: TGCAGCGTTGCCACTAGCGGGAGTACAGAGACCCAGTACTTC. Its translation is CSVATSGSTETQYF.